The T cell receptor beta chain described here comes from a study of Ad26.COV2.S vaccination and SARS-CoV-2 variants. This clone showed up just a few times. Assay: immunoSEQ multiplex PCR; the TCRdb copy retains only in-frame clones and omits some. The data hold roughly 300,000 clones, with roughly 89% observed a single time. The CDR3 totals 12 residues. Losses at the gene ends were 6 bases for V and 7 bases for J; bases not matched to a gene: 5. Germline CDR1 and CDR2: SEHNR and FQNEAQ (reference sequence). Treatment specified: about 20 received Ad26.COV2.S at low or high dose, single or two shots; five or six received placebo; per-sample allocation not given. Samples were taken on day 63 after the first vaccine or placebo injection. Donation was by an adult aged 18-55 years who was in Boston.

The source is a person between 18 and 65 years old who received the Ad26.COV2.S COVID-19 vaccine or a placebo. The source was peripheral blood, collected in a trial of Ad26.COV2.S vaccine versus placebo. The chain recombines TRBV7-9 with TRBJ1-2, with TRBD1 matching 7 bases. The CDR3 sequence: CASSRTGGGYTF. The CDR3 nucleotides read TGTGCCAGCAGTCGGACAGGAGGTGGCTACACCTTC.